These T cell receptor beta chains were read from a single sample in a study of human T cells and chemical hapten exposure. MiXCR, applied by TCRdb to the RACE reads, yields one record per CDR3 protein. Altogether around 380,000 distinct CDR3 sequences are present, roughly 5% being singletons, with the ten largest covering 2% to 2.5%. The sequenced sample was whole blood, obtained in connection with sensitization to the hapten diphenylcyclopropenone (DPC). The receptors were sampled from a woman aged 45-59 years with alopecia areata. Some clones in this sample may be carry-over from other donors' samples. The CDR3 runs from the conserved cysteine through the conserved F or W. The D gene is left open where the match is weak. A row's size may be missing; if present it is once, few, many or a size class.

d_call	clone_size	j_call	v_call	cdr3_nt	cdr3_aa
-	many	TRBJ2-2	TRBV6-2/TRBV6-3	TGTGCCAGCAGCCGTTTGAACGGGAACACCGGGGAGCTGTTTTTT	CASSRLNGNTGELFF
-	-	TRBJ1-2	TRBV5-6	TGTGCCAGCAGCCAGGGGAGATTGAACTATGGCTACACCTTC	CASSQGRLNYGYTF
-	-	TRBJ1-5	TRBV2	TGTGCCAGCAGTGAGAGGGAAGGGCAGCCCCAGCATTTT	CASSEREGQPQHF
-	many	TRBJ2-7	TRBV4-2	TGTGCCAGCAGCCCCCTCGGGGCCCTGAGCTCCTACGAGCAGTACTTC	CASSPLGALSSYEQYF
TRBD1	few	TRBJ2-1	TRBV6-1	TGTGCCAGCAGTCAGACAGGGGGCGGTGAGCAGTTCTTC	CASSQTGGGEQFF
TRBD2	many	TRBJ2-2	TRBV6-5	TGTGCCAGCAGTTACGGGGCGGGAGAAGCAATCGGGGAGCTGTTTTTT	CASSYGAGEAIGELFF
TRBD1	few	TRBJ1-6	TRBV9	TGTGCCAGCAGCCCAGGGGGAAAGGGCTCACCCCTCCACTTT	CASSPGGKGSPLHF
-	few	TRBJ1-6	TRBV20-1	TGCAGTGCTAGTATATCTGGAGGGAATTCACCCCTCCACTTT	CSASISGGNSPLHF
-	many	TRBJ2-3	TRBV15	TGTGCCACCCAGAGACTTGGAATTACCACAGATACGCAGTATTTT	CATQRLGITTDTQYF
-	many	TRBJ2-5	TRBV20-1	TGCAGTGCTCTCGGCAGGGATGGAGAGACCCAGTACTTC	CSALGRDGETQYF
-	-	TRBJ1-3	TRBV9	TGTGCCAGCAGCTCCAGAGTTGGGGGTAGCTCTGGAAACACCATATATTTT	CASSSRVGGSSGNTIYF
TRBD1	-	TRBJ2-4	TRBV5-1	TGCGCCAGCAGCTCCATCGGACAGGGGAGGAACATTCAGTACTTC	CASSSIGQGRNIQYF
-	many	TRBJ2-3	TRBV12-3/TRBV12-4	TGTGCCAGCAGTTTTTTTGGACTTTTGGGGGCCCGCACAGATACGCAGTATTTT	CASSFFGLLGARTDTQYF
TRBD1	-	TRBJ2-1	TRBV7-9	TGTGCCAGCAGCCCCCAGACCGGGACAGGGGACAATGAGCAGTTCTTC	CASSPQTGTGDNEQFF
-	-	TRBJ2-7	TRBV28	TGTGCCAGCAGTTTAACGGGAGCAACCTACGAGCAGTACTTC	CASSLTGATYEQYF
-	few	TRBJ1-2	TRBV5-4	TGTGCCAGCAGCTTGGACAGGGCTTCGCATGGCTACACCTTC	CASSLDRASHGYTF
-	many	TRBJ1-5	TRBV6-1	TGTGCCAGCGAGTGGGGGGGACTGAATCAGCCCCAGCATTTT	CASEWGGLNQPQHF
-	few	TRBJ1-2	TRBV28	TGTGCCAGCAGTTTACCACCTCAAGGGGCCTATGGCTACACCTTC	CASSLPPQGAYGYTF
-	many	TRBJ2-1	TRBV7-9	TGTGCCATTCGGGAGAATGAGCAGTTCTTC	CAIRENEQFF
-	few	TRBJ1-2	TRBV13	TGTGCCAGCAGCGAGAATACCGGATCTAACTATGGCTACACCTTC	CASSENTGSNYGYTF
-	many	TRBJ1-1	TRBV4-1	TGCGCCAGCAGCCAAGTTTTCGGTGCCATCGAAGACACTGAAGCTTTCTTT	CASSQVFGAIEDTEAFF
-	many	TRBJ2-3	TRBV4-2	TGTGCCAGCAGCCAAGATATTAGTAGCATAGGTACGCAGTATTTT	CASSQDISSIGTQYF
-	few	TRBJ2-2	TRBV5-1	TGCGCCAGCAGCTTGTCTCAGGGGAGGACCGGGGAGCTGTTTTTT	CASSLSQGRTGELFF
-	few	TRBJ2-7	TRBV20-1	TGCAGTGCTAGAAGCTTACAGGGCTACGAGCAGTACTTC	CSARSLQGYEQYF
-	many	TRBJ1-2	TRBV9	TGTGCCAGCAGCGCAGACATCTATGGCTACACCTTC	CASSADIYGYTF
TRBD2	-	TRBJ2-3	TRBV2	TGTGCCAGCATGGGGACTAGCGGGGAAAAAGATACGCAGTATTTT	CASMGTSGEKDTQYF
-	many	TRBJ2-2	TRBV7-2	TGTGCCAGCAGCTTACGATACGGCGGGGAGCTGTTTTTT	CASSLRYGGELFF
TRBD1	few	TRBJ1-3	TRBV6-6	TGTGCCAGCAGTTACGTTATAAACAGGGGGAGTGGAAACACCATATATTTT	CASSYVINRGSGNTIYF
-	few	TRBJ2-7	TRBV6-1	TGTGCCAGCAGTGAGTCTGAGTACGAGCAGTACTTC	CASSESEYEQYF
-	few	TRBJ2-2	TRBV6-1	TGTGCCCGCCGTTTGGGTCAGCCCGGGGAGCTGTTTTTT	CARRLGQPGELFF
-	-	TRBJ2-6	TRBV5-4	TGTGCCAGCAGCACAGGGGGGGGTGGGGCCAACGTCCTGACTTTC	CASSTGGGGANVLTF
-	many	TRBJ2-3	TRBV2	TGTGCCAGCAAGCACCGCACAGATACGCAGTATTTT	CASKHRTDTQYF
TRBD2	many	TRBJ2-7	TRBV27	TGTGCCAGCAGTCCGACCCTCCAACTAGCGGGGTACGAGCAGTACTTC	CASSPTLQLAGYEQYF
TRBD2	many	TRBJ2-1	TRBV20-1	TGCAGTGCTAGAGAAGCGGGGGGCAGGAATGAGCAGTTCTTC	CSAREAGGRNEQFF
-	many	TRBJ2-6	TRBV14	TGTGCCAGCAGCCAGGGCTCCCGCTCTGGGGCCAACGTCCTGACTTTC	CASSQGSRSGANVLTF
-	-	TRBJ2-7	TRBV25-1	TGTGCCAGCAGTGAACCCAGATCAGGGGCAGACTTTACCTACGAGCAGTACTTC	CASSEPRSGADFTYEQYF
-	many	TRBJ2-4	TRBV29-1	TGCAGCGTCGAGTCAGGTGCCAAAAACATTCAGTACTTC	CSVESGAKNIQYF
TRBD2	few	TRBJ2-3	TRBV9	TGTGCCAGCAGCCCCTTAGCGGGAGGGCTACCAGATACGCAGTATTTT	CASSPLAGGLPDTQYF
TRBD1	many	TRBJ1-1	TRBV18	TGTGCCAGCTCTCAACAGGGGGGACTTGAAGCTTTCTTT	CASSQQGGLEAFF
-	-	TRBJ2-3	TRBV15	TGTGCCACCAGCAACGGAGATACGCAGTATTTT	CATSNGDTQYF
-	many	TRBJ2-3	TRBV5-1	TGCGCCAGCAGCTTGTCACAGGTTAGCACAGATACGCAGTATTTT	CASSLSQVSTDTQYF
-	-	TRBJ2-1	TRBV12-3/TRBV12-4	TGTGCCAGCAGTGTCGTAGCGGTTTCCTACAATGAGCAGTTCTTC	CASSVVAVSYNEQFF
TRBD2	few	TRBJ2-1	TRBV20-1	TGCAGTGCTAGAACTAGCGCCAGCTCCTACAATGAGCAGTTCTTC	CSARTSASSYNEQFF
TRBD1	many	TRBJ1-2	TRBV12-3/TRBV12-4	TGTGCCAGCAGTTGGGGACAGACTAACTATGGCTACACCTTC	CASSWGQTNYGYTF
-	few	TRBJ1-1	TRBV3-1	TGTGCCAGCAGCCCACCTATGGGGGTCCAGGACACTGAAGCTTTCTTT	CASSPPMGVQDTEAFF
-	many	TRBJ1-1	TRBV20-1	TGCAGTGCTAGAGTTACAGGGTTAACTGAAGCTTTCTTT	CSARVTGLTEAFF